These 15 T cell receptor beta chains were all obtained from the same sample, sequenced in a study of CD8 T cells in ankylosing spondylitis. Study-level points and caveats: Ankylosing spondylitis blood appeared to be characterized by a TCR beta motif of about 8 highly homologous variants.

MiXCR, run by TCRdb on the 5' RACE reads, gives a single entry per CDR3 protein. The sample holds 400,000 or so distinct CDR3 sequences; roughly a quarter are singletons and the top ten take about 0.92%. These receptors' antigens are unknown. Sequences were obtained from blood, either unsorted or a sorted T cell fraction (not recorded which). Source of these receptors: a male donor with ankylosing spondylitis.

This clonotype turned up a few times. The chain has TRBV6-1 and TRBJ1-4; a weak D match, TRBD1 (6 bases). The CDR3 is 13 amino acids. V gave up 3 bases and J gave up 10 bases, with 12 bases separating them. From germline, CDR1 is MNHNS and CDR2 SASEGT. In DNA form, the CDR3 reads TGTGCCAGCAGTGAGTCAGGGGCTGGAAAACTGTTTTTT. As protein: CASSESGAGKLFF.

V gene TRBV5-8 combines with J gene TRBJ2-6, with a weak D call TRBD1 (5 bases). V lost 2 bases and J 3 bases, leaving 9 bases between the germline ends. The CDR3 covers 15 residues. Germline V gives CDR1 SGHTS, CDR2 YDEGEE. CDR3 DNA sequence: TGTGCCAGCAGCTTAGGGGTTGGTGGGGCCAACGTCCTGACTTTC. This gives the protein CASSLGVGGANVLTF.

The V gene is TRBV6-2 or TRBV6-3, the J gene TRBJ2-1; no clear D gene. Between the trimmed V and J ends, which lost 2 bases and 5 bases, there was a span of 13 bases. The germline V gene has CDR1 MNHEY and CDR2 SVGEGT. The CDR3 has 15 residues. This chain's CDR3 is CASSYPTDINNEQFF. CDR3 coding DNA: TGTGCCAGCAGTTACCCAACCGACATTAACAATGAGCAGTTCTTC.

In this sample, this clonotype turned up a few times. The chain recombines TRBV7-7 with TRBJ2-1, with 13 bases aligning to TRBD2. The CDR3 extends over 16 amino acids. V lost 3 bases, J lost 2 bases, and 1 base stayed unmatched. Germline CDR1 is SSHAT and CDR2 is FNYEAQ (reference sequence). CDR3 DNA sequence: TGTGCCAGCAGCTTTGGGACTAGCGGGGCCTACAATGAGCAGTTCTTC. Protein sequence: CASSFGTSGAYNEQFF.

V gene TRBV20-1 combines with J gene TRBJ2-1; maybe TRBD2 (6 bases). This CDR3 region has 13 residues. Germline CDR1 reads DFQATT; CDR2 reads SNEGSKA (reference sequence). The CDR3 spells CSATERAGNEQFF. The DNA for the CDR3 is TGCAGCGCCACTGAGCGGGCTGGGAATGAGCAGTTCTTC.

This clonotype was detected once. The chain combines TRBV19 with TRBJ2-3; 7 bases map to TRBD1. The CDR3 extends over 13 amino acids. Germline CDR1 is LNHDA and CDR2 is SQIVND (reference sequence). V shed 6 bases and J 4 bases; nucleotides not matched to a gene: 4. The CDR3 DNA sequence: TGTGCCAGTAGCCACAGGGGTTCAGATACGCAGTATTTT. Translated: CASSHRGSDTQYF.

The chain is built from TRBV24-1 and TRBJ1-2; TRBD1 matches 9 bases. The CDR3 sequence is 15 residues long. The ends lost 5 bases at V and 3 bases at J; junction bases unmatched: 6. Germline V lookup: CDR1 KGHDR, CDR2 SFDVKD. The CDR3 protein is CATSGGTGHDYGYTF. CDR3 sequence (DNA): TGTGCCACCAGTGGTGGGACAGGGCACGACTATGGCTACACCTTC.

The chain recombines TRBV20-1 with TRBJ1-4, with 7 bases fitting TRBD1. Germline values: CDR1 DFQATT, CDR2 SNEGSKA (reference sequence). The CDR3 spans 13 residues. Losses at the gene ends were 4 bases for V and 6 bases for J; bases not matched to a gene: 5. The CDR3 sequence: CSATQGTDEKLFF. CDR3 bases: TGCAGTGCTACCCAAGGGACAGATGAAAAACTGTTTTTT.

This clonotype turned up a few times. The rearrangement joins TRBV20-1 to TRBJ1-1, with D possibly matching TRBD1 (5 bases). This CDR3 region has 12 residues. V was shortened by 5 bases and J by 4 bases, with 11 bases between the two germline ends. The V gene's germline CDR1 is DFQATT and CDR2 SNEGSKA (reference sequence). CDR3 amino acids: CSASRGTTEAFF. The CDR3 DNA reads TGCAGTGCTTCCCGTGGGACCACTGAAGCTTTCTTT.

V usage is TRBV5-1 and J usage is TRBJ2-3; no clear D gene. CDR1 SGHRS and CDR2 YFSETQ come from the germline V gene. Trimming took 0 bases from V and 1 from J, leaving 15 bases between them. CDR3 size: 17 residues. The CDR3 protein is CASSLAKVADRTDTQYF. The DNA for the CDR3 is TGCGCCAGCAGCTTGGCCAAGGTGGCGGACCGCACAGATACGCAGTATTTT.

A few counts support this clonotype. This sequence joins TRBV27 and TRBJ2-6; D gene ambiguous. The germline V gene has CDR1 MNHEY and CDR2 SMNVEV (reference sequence). Between the trimmed V and J ends, which lost 2 bases and 3 bases, there was a span of 2 bases. The CDR3 is 13 residues long. The CDR3 bases are TGTGCCAGCAGTTTAAATGGGGCCAACGTCCTGACTTTC. It specifies CASSLNGANVLTF.

This clonotype appeared once. The chain has TRBV19 and TRBJ2-2; D is possibly TRBD2 (6 bases). The length of the CDR3 is 15 residues. Germline loops: CDR1 LNHDA, CDR2 SQIVND (reference sequence). The V end lost 3 bases, the J end lost 1 base, and 9 bases lay between the germline ends. The CDR3, as DNA: TGTGCCAGTAGTATTGGAGGGAAGAACACCGGGGAGCTGTTTTTT. Encoded protein: CASSIGGKNTGELFF.

This clonotype was found many times. The chain has TRBV5-1 and TRBJ1-1; D unclear. This CDR3 region has 14 residues. V was cut by 7 bases and J by 4 bases, with 17 bases left in between. The germline gives CDR1 SGHRS, CDR2 YFSETQ. The chain's CDR3 is CASRGLKAGTEAFF. For the CDR3, the DNA is TGCGCCAGCCGAGGCCTCAAAGCGGGCACTGAAGCTTTCTTT.

This clonotype has a count of ten or more. The V and J genes are TRBV5-1 and TRBJ1-3; 9 bases line up with TRBD1. CDR3 length: 16 residues. The germline CDR1 and CDR2 sequences are SGHRS and YFSETQ. V shed 4 bases and J 0 bases; nucleotides not matched to a gene: 5. The CDR3 spells CASSAATGGSGNTIYF. The CDR3 DNA follows: TGCGCCAGCAGCGCCGCGACAGGGGGCTCTGGAAACACCATATATTTT.

The sample holds a few counts of this clonotype. The chain combines TRBV7-9 with TRBJ2-5; D possibly matches TRBD1 or TRBD2 (5 bases each). V gave up 5 bases and J gave up 5 bases, with 18 bases separating them. Germline CDR1 reads SEHNR; CDR2 reads FQNEAQ (reference sequence). This CDR3 is built from 15 residues. The CDR3 bases are TGTGCCAGCAGCATCCGAGGGGTATTACAGGAGACCCAGTACTTC. This encodes CASSIRGVLQETQYF. Drawing the rest from reference TRBV7-9 and TRBJ2-5, the complete variable domain is DTGVSQNPRHKITKRGQNVTFRCDPISEHNRLYWYRQTLGQGPEFLTYFQNEAQLEKSRLLSDRFSAERPKGSFSTLEIQRTEQGDSAMYLCASSIRGVLQETQYFGPGTRLLVL.